Reported below is one T cell receptor beta chain. Antigen: not known. The data derive from a study of stem cell transplantation in POMP-related autoinflammatory disease. Across the study: Impaired MHC class I-dependent CD8+ differentiation was hypothesized from defective thymoproteasomes. Notes on the study in general: Patients with PRAID showed a restricted number of unique TRB V-J gene pairings.

Sequencing used immunoSEQ multiplex PCR; TCRdb keeps in-frame clones, though not all of them. The sample holds around 26,000 clones, 82% seen once. The CDR3 runs 15 residues. V lost 5 bases and J lost 0, with 11 bases in between. In germline, CDR1 is MDHEN, CDR2 SYDVKM. This clonotype originated in a human donor with POMP-related autoinflammation and immune dysregulation (PRAID). This specimen consisted of CD4+ T cells from PBMCs, obtained before stem cell transplantation. V is TRBV28 and J is TRBJ1-5; D might be TRBD1 (5 bases). The CDR3 DNA reads TGTGCCAGCAGTCCCGGGGGGAATAGCAATCAGCCCCAGCATTTT. Amino acid sequence: CASSPGGNSNQPQHF.